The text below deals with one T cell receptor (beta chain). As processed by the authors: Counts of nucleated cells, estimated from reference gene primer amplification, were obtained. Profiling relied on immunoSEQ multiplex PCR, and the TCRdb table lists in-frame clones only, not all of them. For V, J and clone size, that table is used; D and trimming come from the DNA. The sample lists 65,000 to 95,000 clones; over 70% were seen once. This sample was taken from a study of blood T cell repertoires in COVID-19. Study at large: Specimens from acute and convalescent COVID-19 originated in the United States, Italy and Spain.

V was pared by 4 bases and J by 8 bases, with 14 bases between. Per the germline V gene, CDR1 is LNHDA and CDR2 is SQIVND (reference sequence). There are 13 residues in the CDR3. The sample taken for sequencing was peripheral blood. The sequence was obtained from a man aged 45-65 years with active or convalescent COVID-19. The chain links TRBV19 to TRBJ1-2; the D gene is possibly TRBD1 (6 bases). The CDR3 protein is CASSTDRYGGYTF. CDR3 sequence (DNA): TGTGCCAGTAGTACAGACAGGTATGGAGGCTACACCTTC.